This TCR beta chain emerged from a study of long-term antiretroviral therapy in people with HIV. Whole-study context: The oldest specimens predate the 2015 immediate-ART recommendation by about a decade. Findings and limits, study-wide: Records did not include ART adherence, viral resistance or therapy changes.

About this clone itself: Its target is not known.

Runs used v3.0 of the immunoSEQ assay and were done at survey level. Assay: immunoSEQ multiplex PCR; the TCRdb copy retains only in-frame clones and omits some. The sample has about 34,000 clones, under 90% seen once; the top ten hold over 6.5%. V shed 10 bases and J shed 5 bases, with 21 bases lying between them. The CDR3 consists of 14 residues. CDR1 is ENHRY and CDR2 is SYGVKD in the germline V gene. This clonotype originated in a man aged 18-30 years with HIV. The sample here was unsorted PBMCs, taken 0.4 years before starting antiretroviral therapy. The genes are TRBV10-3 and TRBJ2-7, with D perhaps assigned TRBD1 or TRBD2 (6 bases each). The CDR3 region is CATRMEGGLDEQYF. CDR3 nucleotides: TGTGCCACCCGGATGGAGGGGGGCCTTGACGAGCAGTACTTC.